This T cell receptor beta chain stems from a study of PD-1 blockade in classical Hodgkin lymphoma. Worth noting for this clone: Antigen specificity is unknown.

Study-wide points: By C4D1, diversity of CD4+ TCRs had risen significantly, whereas that of CD8+ TCRs had not. After ASCT, patients who started nivolumab under 1 year later were excluded.

TCRdb's copy holds only in-frame clones and misses some; the assay was immunoSEQ multiplex PCR. The sample consists of roughly 150,000 clones, under 85% of them appearing once. After autologous stem cell transplantation all patients relapsed, and prior brentuximab vedotin exposure differed between cohorts. Responses achieved at best were complete response, partial response or progressive disease. V lost 0 bases to trimming and J lost 3 bases; unmatched junction nucleotides: 2. This CDR3 spans 14 amino acids. Germline assignment: CDR1 SGHNT and CDR2 YYREEE (reference sequence). This receptor was identified in a human donor with classical Hodgkin lymphoma. This rearrangement joins TRBV5-4 to TRBJ2-7, with TRBD2 identical over 8 bases. The source was peripheral blood mononuclear cells (PBMCs), collected before the second cycle of nivolumab. CDR3 in amino acids: CASSLASGFYEQYF. Here the CDR3 DNA reads TGTGCCAGCAGCTTGGCTAGCGGGTTCTACGAGCAGTACTTC.